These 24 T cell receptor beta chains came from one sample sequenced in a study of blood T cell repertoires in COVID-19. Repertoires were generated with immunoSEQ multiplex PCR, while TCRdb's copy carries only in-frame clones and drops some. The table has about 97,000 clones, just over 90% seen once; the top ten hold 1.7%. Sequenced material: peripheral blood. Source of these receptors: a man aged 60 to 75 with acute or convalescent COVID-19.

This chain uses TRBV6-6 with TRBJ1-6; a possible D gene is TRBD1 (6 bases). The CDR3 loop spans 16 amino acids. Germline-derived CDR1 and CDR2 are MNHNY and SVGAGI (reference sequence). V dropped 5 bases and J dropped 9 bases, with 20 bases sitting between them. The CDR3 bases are TGTGCCAGCAGTGCCGATGGGTCAGGGGCCTTTTCACCCCTCCACTTT. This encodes CASSADGSGAFSPLHF.

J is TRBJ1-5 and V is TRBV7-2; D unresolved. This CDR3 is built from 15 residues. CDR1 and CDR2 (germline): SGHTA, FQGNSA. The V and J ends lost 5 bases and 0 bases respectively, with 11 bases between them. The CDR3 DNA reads TGTGCCAGCAGCCCCGGGAGCTCTAGCAATCAGCCCCAGCATTTT. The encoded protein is CASSPGSSSNQPQHF.

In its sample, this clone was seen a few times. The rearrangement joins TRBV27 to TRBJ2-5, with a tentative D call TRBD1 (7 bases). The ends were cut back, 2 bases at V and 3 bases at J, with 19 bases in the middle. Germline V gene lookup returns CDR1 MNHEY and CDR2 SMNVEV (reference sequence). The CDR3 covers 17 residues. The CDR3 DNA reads TGTGCCAGCAGTTTAGATCCTCCAGGAGGGGGCAAAGAGACCCAGTACTTC. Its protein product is CASSLDPPGGGKETQYF.

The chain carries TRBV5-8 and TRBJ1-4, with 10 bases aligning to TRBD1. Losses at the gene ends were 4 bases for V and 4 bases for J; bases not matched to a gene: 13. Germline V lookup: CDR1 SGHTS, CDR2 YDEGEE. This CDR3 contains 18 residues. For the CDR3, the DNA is TGTGCCAGCAGCCGAACGACAGGGGGCGGGTGGAATAATGAAAAACTGTTTTTT. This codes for CASSRTTGGGWNNEKLFF.

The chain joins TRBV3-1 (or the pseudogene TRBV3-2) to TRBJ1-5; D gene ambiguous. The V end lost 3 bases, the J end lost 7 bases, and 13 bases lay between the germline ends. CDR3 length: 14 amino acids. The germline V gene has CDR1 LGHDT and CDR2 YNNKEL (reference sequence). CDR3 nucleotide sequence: TGTGCCAGCAGCCATGGAGGGAGGGAGCAGCCCCAGCATTTT. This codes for CASSHGGREQPQHF.

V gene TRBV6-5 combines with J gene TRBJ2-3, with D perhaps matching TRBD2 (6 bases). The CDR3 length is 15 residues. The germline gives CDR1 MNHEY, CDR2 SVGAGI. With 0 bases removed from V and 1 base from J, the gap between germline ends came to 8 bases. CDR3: CASSYSGGGTDTQYF. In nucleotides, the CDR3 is TGTGCCAGCAGTTACTCCGGGGGAGGCACAGATACGCAGTATTTT.

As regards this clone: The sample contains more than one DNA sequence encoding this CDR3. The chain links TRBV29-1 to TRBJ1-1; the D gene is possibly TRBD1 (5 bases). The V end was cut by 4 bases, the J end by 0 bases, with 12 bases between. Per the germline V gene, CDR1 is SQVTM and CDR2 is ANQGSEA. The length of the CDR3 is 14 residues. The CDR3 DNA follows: TGCAGCGTTGTCCGTCAGGGCATGAACACTGAAGCTTTCTTT. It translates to CSVVRQGMNTEAFF.

The CDR3 here is CASLRTAGNQPQHF. The CDR3 nucleotides are TGTGCCAGCTTAAGAACCGCGGGCAATCAGCCCCAGCATTTT. The V gene is TRBV6-5, the J gene TRBJ1-5; no clear D. Trimming left V 8 bases short and J 2 bases short, with 13 bases between. This CDR3 is built from 14 residues. Germline V gene data show CDR1 as MNHEY and CDR2 as SVGAGI.

This chain's CDR3 is CASTLRQANSGANVLTF. The CDR3 DNA reads TGTGCCAGTACCCTCCGACAGGCCAACTCTGGGGCCAACGTCCTGACTTTC. The chain couples TRBV19 to TRBJ2-6, with a tentative D call TRBD1 (6 bases). CDR1 and CDR2 from the germline V gene are LNHDA and SQIVND (reference sequence). With 7 bases removed from V and 0 bases from J, the gap between germline ends came to 16 bases. The CDR3 has 17 residues. The whole variable domain, remainder taken from reference TRBV19 and TRBJ2-6, is DGGITQSPKYLFRKEGQNVTLSCEQNLNHDAMYWYRQDPGQGLRLIYYSQIVNDFQKGDIAEGYSVSREKKESFPLTVTSAQKNPTAFYLCASTLRQANSGANVLTFGAGSRLTVL.

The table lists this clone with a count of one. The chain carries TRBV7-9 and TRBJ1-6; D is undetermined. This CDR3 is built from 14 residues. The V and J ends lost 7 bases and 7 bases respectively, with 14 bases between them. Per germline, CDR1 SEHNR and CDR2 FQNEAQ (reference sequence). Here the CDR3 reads CASTWGGENSPLHF. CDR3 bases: TGTGCCAGCACCTGGGGAGGTGAGAATTCACCCCTCCACTTT.

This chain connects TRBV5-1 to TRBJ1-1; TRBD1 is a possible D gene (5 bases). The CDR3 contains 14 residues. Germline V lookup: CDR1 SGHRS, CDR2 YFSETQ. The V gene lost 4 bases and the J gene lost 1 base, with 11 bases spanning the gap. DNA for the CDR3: TGCGCCAGCAGCCCGGGACTCACGAACACTGAAGCTTTCTTT. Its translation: CASSPGLTNTEAFF.

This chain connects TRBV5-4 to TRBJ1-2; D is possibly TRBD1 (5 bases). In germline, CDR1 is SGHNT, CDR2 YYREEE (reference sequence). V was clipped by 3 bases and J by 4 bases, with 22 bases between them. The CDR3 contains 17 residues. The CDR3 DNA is TGTGCCAGCAGCTGGGGGGGAGCCGTAAGATCCTCCTATGGCTACACCTTC. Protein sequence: CASSWGGAVRSSYGYTF.

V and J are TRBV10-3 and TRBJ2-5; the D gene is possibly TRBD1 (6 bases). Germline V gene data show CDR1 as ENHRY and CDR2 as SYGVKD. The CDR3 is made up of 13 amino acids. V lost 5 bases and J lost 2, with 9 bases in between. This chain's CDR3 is CAISYGQQETQYF. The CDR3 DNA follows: TGTGCCATCAGTTACGGACAGCAAGAGACCCAGTACTTC.

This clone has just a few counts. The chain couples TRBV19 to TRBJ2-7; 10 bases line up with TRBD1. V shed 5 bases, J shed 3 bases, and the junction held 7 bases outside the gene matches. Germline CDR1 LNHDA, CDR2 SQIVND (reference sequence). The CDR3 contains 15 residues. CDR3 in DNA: TGTGCCAGTAGTCCCGCCGGGACAGGGGTCTACGAGCAGTACTTC. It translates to CASSPAGTGVYEQYF.

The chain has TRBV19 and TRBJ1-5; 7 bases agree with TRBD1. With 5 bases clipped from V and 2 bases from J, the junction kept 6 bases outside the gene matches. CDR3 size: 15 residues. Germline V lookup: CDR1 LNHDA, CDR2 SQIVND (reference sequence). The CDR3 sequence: CASSVQGVGNQPQHF. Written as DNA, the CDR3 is TGTGCCAGTAGTGTTCAGGGGGTGGGCAATCAGCCCCAGCATTTT.

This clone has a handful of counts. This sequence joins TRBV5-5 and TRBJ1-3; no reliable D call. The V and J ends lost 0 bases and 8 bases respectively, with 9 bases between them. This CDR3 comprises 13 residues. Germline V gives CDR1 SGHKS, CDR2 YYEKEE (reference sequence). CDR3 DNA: TGTGCCAGCAGCTTGGGCCGGTCGGACACCATATATTTT. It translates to CASSLGRSDTIYF. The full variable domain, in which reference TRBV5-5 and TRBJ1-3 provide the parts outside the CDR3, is DAGVTQSPTHLIKTRGQQVTLRCSPISGHKSVSWYQQVLGQGPQFIFQYYEKEERGRGNFPDRFSARQFPNYSSELNVNALLLGDSALYLCASSLGRSDTIYFGEGSWLTVV.

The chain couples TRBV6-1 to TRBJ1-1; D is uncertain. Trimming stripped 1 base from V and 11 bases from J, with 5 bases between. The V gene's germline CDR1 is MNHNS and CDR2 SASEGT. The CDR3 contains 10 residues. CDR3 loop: CASSEESAFF. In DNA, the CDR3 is TGTGCCAGCAGTGAAGAAAGCGCTTTCTTT.

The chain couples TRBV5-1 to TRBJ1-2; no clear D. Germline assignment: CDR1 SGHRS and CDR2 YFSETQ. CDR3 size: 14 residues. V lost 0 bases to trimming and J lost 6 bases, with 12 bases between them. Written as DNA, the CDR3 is TGCGCCAGCAGCTTGGGAGACATGCGGGATGGCTACACCTTC. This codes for CASSLGDMRDGYTF.

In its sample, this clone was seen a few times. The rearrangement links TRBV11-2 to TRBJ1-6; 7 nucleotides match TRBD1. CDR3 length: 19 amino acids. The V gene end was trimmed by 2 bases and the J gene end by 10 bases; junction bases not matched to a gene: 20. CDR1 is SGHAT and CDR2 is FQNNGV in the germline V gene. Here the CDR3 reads CASSLTLPTGMSFRSPLHF. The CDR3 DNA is TGTGCCAGCAGCTTAACCCTTCCGACAGGGATGTCCTTTAGGTCACCCCTCCACTTT.

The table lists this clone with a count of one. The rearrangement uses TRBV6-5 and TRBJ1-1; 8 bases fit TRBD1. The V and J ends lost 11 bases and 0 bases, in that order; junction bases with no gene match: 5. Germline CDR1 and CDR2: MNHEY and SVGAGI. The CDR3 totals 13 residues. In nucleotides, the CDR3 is TGTGCCGCAAGGGACAGGCTGAACACTGAAGCTTTCTTT. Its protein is CAARDRLNTEAFF.

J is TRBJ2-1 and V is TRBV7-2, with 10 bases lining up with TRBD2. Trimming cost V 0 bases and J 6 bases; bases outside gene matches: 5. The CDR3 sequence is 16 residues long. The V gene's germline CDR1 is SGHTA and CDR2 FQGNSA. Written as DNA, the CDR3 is TGTGCCAGCAGCTTAGCGTCTAGCGGGGGACGCAATGAGCAGTTCTTC. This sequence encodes CASSLASSGGRNEQFF.

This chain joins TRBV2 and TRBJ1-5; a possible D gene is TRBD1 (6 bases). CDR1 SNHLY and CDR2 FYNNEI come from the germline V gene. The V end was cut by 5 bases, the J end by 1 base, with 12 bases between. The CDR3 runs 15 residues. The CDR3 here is CASSIQGWSNQPQHF. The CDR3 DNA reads TGTGCCAGCAGTATACAGGGATGGAGCAATCAGCCCCAGCATTTT.

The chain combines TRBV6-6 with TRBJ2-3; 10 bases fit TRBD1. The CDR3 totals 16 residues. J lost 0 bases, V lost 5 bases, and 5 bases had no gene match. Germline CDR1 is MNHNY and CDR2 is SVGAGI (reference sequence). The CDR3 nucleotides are TGTGCCAGCAGTCAAGACAGGGGGCTGAGCACAGATACGCAGTATTTT. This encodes CASSQDRGLSTDTQYF.

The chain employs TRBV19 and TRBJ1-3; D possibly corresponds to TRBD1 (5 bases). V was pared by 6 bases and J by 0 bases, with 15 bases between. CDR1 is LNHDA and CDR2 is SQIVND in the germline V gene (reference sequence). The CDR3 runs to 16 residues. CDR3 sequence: CASSPDRQGSGNTIYF. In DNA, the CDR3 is TGTGCCAGTAGCCCCGATCGGCAGGGCTCTGGAAACACCATATATTTT.